The 6 T cell receptor beta chains reported below all come from one sample, sequenced in a study of blood T cell repertoires in COVID-19. The data were produced by immunoSEQ multiplex PCR, yet TCRdb's version contains in-frame clones alone and is incomplete. This table has approximately 100,000 clones, about 82% appearing once. The material sequenced was peripheral blood. Receptors originate from an elderly man with COVID-19, enrolled during active disease.

V is TRBV7-2 and J is TRBJ2-1; D perhaps matches TRBD1 (5 bases). This CDR3 contains 14 residues. From germline, CDR1 is SGHTA and CDR2 FQGNSA. V dropped 3 bases and J dropped 6 bases, with 12 bases sitting between them. The CDR3 sequence: CASSFRTNTNEQFF. The DNA for the CDR3 is TGTGCCAGCAGCTTCCGGACAAACACCAATGAGCAGTTCTTC.

The DNA of the CDR3 is TGTGCCAGCAGTGAGAGGACTAGCCTTACCTACGAGCAGTACTTC. Translation gives CASSERTSLTYEQYF. The J gene is TRBJ2-7, the V gene TRBV6-1; TRBD2 matches 8 bases. Germline-derived CDR1 and CDR2 are MNHNS and SASEGT. After removal of 3 bases from V and 2 bases from J, the junction contained 6 bases not matched to a gene. The CDR3 spans 15 residues.

The chain uses TRBV14 and TRBJ2-5; TRBD2 aligns across 9 bases. The CDR3 sequence is 16 residues long. Per germline, CDR1 SGHDN and CDR2 FVKESK. Trimming took 4 bases from V and 0 from J; bases not matched to a gene: 6. The DNA for the CDR3 is TGTGCCAGCAGCCTAGCGGGAGCCCCGTACCAAGAGACCCAGTACTTC. Its translation: CASSLAGAPYQETQYF.

The chain is built from TRBV7-2 and TRBJ2-3; 7 bases match TRBD2. Per the germline V gene, CDR1 is SGHTA and CDR2 is FQGNSA. Germline trimming cut 4 bases from V and 1 base from J; bases unmatched to any gene: 5. This CDR3 has 15 amino acids. Here the CDR3 DNA reads TGTGCCAGCAGCTCCGGGGCGGGAGGCACAGATACGCAGTATTTT. The encoded protein is CASSSGAGGTDTQYF.

In this sample, this clone turned up once. The chain recombines TRBV10-2 with TRBJ2-3, with 13 bases fitting TRBD2. CDR3 length equals 16 residues. Unmatched junction bases numbered 3, after V lost 5 bases and J lost 1 base. The germline CDR1 and CDR2 sequences are WSHSY and SAAADI. This chain's CDR3 is CASSHGLAGGTDTQYF. As DNA, the CDR3 is TGCGCCAGCAGTCATGGACTAGCGGGAGGCACAGATACGCAGTATTTT.

V usage is TRBV29-1 and J usage is TRBJ1-1, with a weak D call TRBD1 (5 bases). Trimming pared 7 bases from V and 0 bases from J, leaving 15 bases between. The CDR3 is 14 residues long. Germline V gene data show CDR1 as SQVTM and CDR2 as ANQGSEA. The CDR3 coding sequence is TGCAGCGCCTTTATGGGGGGGATGAACACTGAAGCTTTCTTT. It codes for CSAFMGGMNTEAFF.